One sample yielded the 19 T cell receptor beta chains listed below, sequenced in a study of beta chain features in type 1 diabetes. The whole isolated RNA underwent reverse transcription, so sequencing captured expressed TCRB transcripts. Sequencing was performed with immunoSEQ multiplex PCR; in TCRdb, only in-frame clones are kept and a portion is missing. The sample yields about 930,000 clones, roughly 15% seen once. Material for sequencing was naive CD4+ T cells from blood. The receptors come from a woman between 18 and 29 years old in good health.

In its sample, this clone was seen a few times. The rearrangement uses TRBV7-9 and TRBJ2-7; D is unresolved. Germline CDR1 is SEHNR and CDR2 is FQNEAQ (reference sequence). Trimming shortened V by 2 bases and J by 0 bases, and 11 bases separated the two germline ends. This CDR3 spans 15 amino acids. The CDR3 region has the DNA TGTGCCAGCAGCTTAACGGCCCAGAGCTCCTACGAGCAGTACTTC. Its translation is CASSLTAQSSYEQYF.

The chain links TRBV6-6 to TRBJ1-1; D unresolved. V was trimmed by 6 bases and J by 3 bases, leaving 14 bases between them. The CDR3 totals 14 residues. Germline V gene lookup returns CDR1 MNHNY and CDR2 SVGAGI (reference sequence). Here the CDR3 DNA reads TGTGCCAGCAGCCCTTCTCCGGGGTACACTGAAGCTTTCTTT. It translates to CASSPSPGYTEAFF.

This clone was observed a handful of times. The chain recombines TRBV15 with TRBJ2-5; the match to TRBD1 covers 8 bases. There are 16 residues in the CDR3. Trimming removed 0 bases from V and 11 bases from J; junction bases left unmatched: 14. Germline lookup yields CDR1 LNHNV and CDR2 YYDKDF (reference sequence). The CDR3 nucleotides read TGTGCCACCAGCAGAGATCGGACAGGGATCCGAGGGGAGCAGTACTTC. It translates to CATSRDRTGIRGEQYF.

The sample holds a few counts of this clone. The chain has TRBV29-1 and TRBJ2-5; 7 bases map to TRBD2. Germline-derived CDR1 and CDR2 are SQVTM and ANQGSEA. J gave up 0 bases and V 4 bases, and 8 bases lay outside the gene matches. The CDR3 consists of 15 residues. CDR3 in DNA: TGCAGCGTTGTATTGTCAGCGGGGAACCAAGAGACCCAGTACTTC. Its translation is CSVVLSAGNQETQYF.

The chain recombines TRBV7-9 with TRBJ2-5, with 10 bases lining up with TRBD2. With the DNA end fitting TRBJ2-7 better, the J assignment may be wrong. The CDR3 has 13 amino acids. Germline V gene lookup returns CDR1 SEHNR and CDR2 FQNEAQ (reference sequence). The CDR3 reads CASGLAGGYEQYF. The DNA of the CDR3 is TGTGCCAGCGGTTTAGCGGGAGGCTACGAGCAGTACTTC.

The sample holds a few counts of this clone. This chain joins TRBV4-2 and TRBJ2-7; possibly TRBD1 for D (5 bases). Germline CDR1 reads LGHNA; CDR2 reads YNFKEQ. The CDR3 covers 14 residues. V was trimmed by 0 bases and J by 1 base, leaving 7 bases between them. CDR3 protein: CASSQDQGSYEQYF. The DNA for the CDR3 is TGTGCCAGCAGCCAAGATCAGGGATCCTACGAGCAGTACTTC.

The rearrangement joins TRBV5-1 to TRBJ2-1; D remains ambiguous. Germline V gene data show CDR1 as SGHRS and CDR2 as YFSETQ. The CDR3 sequence is 13 residues long. With 0 bases removed from V and 7 bases from J, the gap between germline ends came to 8 bases. CDR3 sequence: CASSLGRANEQFF. The CDR3 nucleotides are TGCGCCAGCAGCTTGGGAAGGGCGAATGAGCAGTTCTTC.

This CDR3 is CSVENGYTF. CDR3 nucleotides: TGCAGCGTTGAGAATGGCTACACCTTC. The J gene is TRBJ1-2, the V gene TRBV29-1; D is undetermined. This CDR3 is 9 amino acids long. The germline V and J ends were trimmed by 3 bases and 6 bases, with 2 bases remaining between them. From germline, CDR1 is SQVTM and CDR2 ANQGSEA.

The V call is TRBV7-3, the J call TRBJ2-3, with D possibly TRBD1 on 6 matching bases. From germline, CDR1 is SGHTA and CDR2 FQGTGA. V lost 6 bases, J lost 5 bases, and 15 bases lay in between. The CDR3 consists of 14 residues. The CDR3: CASRSSAGVDTQYF. The CDR3 DNA follows: TGTGCCAGCAGAAGTAGCGCAGGGGTAGATACGCAGTATTTT.

The table lists this clone with a few counts. The genes are TRBV28 and TRBJ1-1; maybe TRBD1 (5 bases). Germline values: CDR1 MDHEN, CDR2 SYDVKM. The V gene lost 8 bases and the J gene lost 0 bases, with 7 bases spanning the gap. The CDR3 sequence is 12 residues long. The CDR3 sequence: CASRQLNTEAFF. The CDR3 DNA follows: TGTGCCAGCCGACAGCTGAACACTGAAGCTTTCTTT.

This clone was seen more than once but under ten times. The chain carries TRBV27 and TRBJ2-6; 8 nucleotides match TRBD1. The germline V gene has CDR1 MNHEY and CDR2 SMNVEV (reference sequence). This CDR3 spans 15 amino acids. The V gene end was trimmed by 7 bases and the J gene end by 12 bases; junction bases not matched to a gene: 14. In nucleotides, the CDR3 is TGTGCCAGCACCGAGAGGCCAGGGGGCTTCAGCGTCCTGACTTTC. It encodes CASTERPGGFSVLTF.

CDR3 residues: CAGSGTGGAYGYTF. CDR3 sequence (DNA): TGTGCCGGATCCGGGACAGGGGGCGCCTATGGCTACACCTTC. The chain carries TRBV2 and TRBJ1-2; 12 bases are shared with TRBD1. Trimming cost V 11 bases and J 4 bases; bases outside gene matches: 8. The CDR3 is 14 residues long. Germline CDR1 and CDR2: SNHLY and FYNNEI. The whole variable domain, remainder taken from reference TRBV2 and TRBJ1-2, is EPEVTQTPSHQVTQMGQEVILRCVPISNHLYFYWYRQILGQKVEFLVSFYNNEISEKSEIFDDQFSVERPDGSNFTLKIRSTKLEDSAMYFCAGSGTGGAYGYTFGSGTRLTVV.

This clone was seen a few times. CDR3 loop: CASSLQGSGGYTF. CDR3 bases: TGCGCCAGCAGCCTACAGGGGTCGGGAGGCTACACCTTC. V is TRBV5-1 and J is TRBJ1-2; 7 nucleotides align to TRBD1. With V trimmed by 4 bases and J by 8 bases, 8 bases remained unmatched. CDR3 length equals 13 residues. Germline lookup yields CDR1 SGHRS and CDR2 YFSETQ.

V and J are TRBV7-3 and TRBJ2-5, with 13 positions matching TRBD2. The length of the CDR3 is 18 residues. Germline CDR1 reads SGHTA; CDR2 reads FQGTGA. V was pared by 1 base and J by 1 base, with 6 bases of the junction left unmatched. CDR3 coding DNA: TGTGCCAGCAGCTTAATCCAAGGGACTAGCGGGATCCAAGAGACCCAGTACTTC. Translated, it gives CASSLIQGTSGIQETQYF.

This clone came up a few times. This rearrangement joins TRBV5-8 to TRBJ2-1; no firm D call. The CDR3 covers 13 residues. CDR1 and CDR2 (germline): SGHTS, YDEGEE. V lost 0 bases and J 8 bases, leaving 9 bases between the germline ends. The CDR3 sequence: CASSLEGLDEQFF. CDR3 DNA: TGTGCCAGCAGCTTGGAGGGTTTAGATGAGCAGTTCTTC. The whole variable domain, filled in from reference TRBV5-8 and TRBJ2-1, reads EAGVTQSPTHLIKTRGQQATLRCSPISGHTSVYWYQQALGLGLQFLLWYDEGEERNRGNFPPRFSGRQFPNYSSELNVNALELEDSALYLCASSLEGLDEQFFGPGTRLTVL.

The V gene is TRBV11-1, the J gene TRBJ1-2, with TRBD1 as a possible D gene (5 bases). The germline gives CDR1 SGHAT, CDR2 FQDESV (reference sequence). Trimming cost V 5 bases and J 8 bases, with 18 bases left between them. The CDR3 extends over 14 amino acids. CDR3 in DNA: TGTGCCAGCAGCATTGAATCAGGGCGACGAGGCTACACCTTC. Protein sequence: CASSIESGRRGYTF.

The V and J genes are TRBV5-5 and TRBJ2-1, with 10 positions matching TRBD1. V trimming: 2 bases; J trimming: 6 bases; junction bases outside the gene matches: 5. CDR1 is SGHKS, CDR2 YYEKEE, per germline (reference sequence). The CDR3 has 15 residues. As DNA, the CDR3 is TGTGCCAGCAGCTTCGACGGGACAGGGGTCAATGAGCAGTTCTTC. Translated, it gives CASSFDGTGVNEQFF.

DNA of the CDR3: TGTGCCAGTAGTCCGGGACAAAAAAGGACTATTCCTTTGGTCCTGACTTTC. Translating gives CASSPGQKRTIPLVLTF. This chain joins TRBV19 and TRBJ2-6; D may correspond to TRBD1 or TRBD2 (6 bases each). The V end was cut by 5 bases, the J end by 13 bases, with 27 bases between. The CDR3 totals 17 residues. CDR1 and CDR2 (germline): LNHDA, SQIVND (reference sequence).

In its sample, this clone was seen a few times. The chain employs TRBV7-2 and TRBJ2-7; 7 positions match TRBD2. This CDR3 contains 14 residues. The ends lost 5 bases at V and 3 bases at J; junction bases unmatched: 7. Germline CDR1 reads SGHTA; CDR2 reads FQGNSA. The CDR3 region is CASSPRAGYYEQYF. CDR3 DNA: TGTGCCAGCAGCCCACGAGCGGGGTACTACGAGCAGTACTTC.